This TCR beta chain came from a study of shared clonotypes between healthy human individuals. Study-level background: Donor composition was two women and a few men, aged 18 to 49. General study points: Richness estimates generally favored naive over memory subsets.

Assay: immunoSEQ multiplex PCR; the TCRdb copy retains only in-frame clones and omits some. The table includes about 1 million clones, about three quarters detected once. Every donor was a Caucasian adult from Nashville, Tennessee. Worth noting for this clone: Its specificity is not known. The sample holds other DNA sequences that translate to the same CDR3.

Germline V gives CDR1 MNHEY, CDR2 SVGAGI. The CDR3 extends over 11 amino acids. Trimming shortened V by 7 bases and J by 1 base, and 4 bases separated the two germline ends. Material: memory CD4+ T cells sorted from blood. Sample subset: CD45RA-negative fraction. V gene TRBV6-5 combines with J gene TRBJ1-1; D remains unclear. The origin of this receptor is a man aged 18-30 years in good health. CDR3 sequence: CASIWNTEAFF. In DNA form, the CDR3 reads TGTGCCAGCATTTGGAACACTGAAGCTTTCTTT.